This is a list of T cell receptor beta chains from one sample in a study of blood T cell repertoires in COVID-19. Only in-frame clones appear in the TCRdb table, and some are missing; sequencing was by immunoSEQ multiplex PCR. The table lists 250,000 to 300,000 clones, over 80% of them singletons. The sample was peripheral blood. Every receptor here comes from a man aged 60 to 75 who had recovered from COVID-19. Each CDR3 is given with its conserved first and last residue. The D gene is left open where the match is weak. Part of the rows lack a size; the others show once, few, many or a class for expanded clones.

len: 15
j_gene: TRBJ1-1
d_gene: TRBD1
abundance: few
v_gene: TRBV25-1
CDR3aa: CASSARDRANTEAFF
CDR3nt: TGTGCCAGCAGTGCCAGGGACAGGGCGAACACTGAAGCTTTCTTT

len: 15
j_gene: TRBJ2-2
d_gene: TRBD1
abundance: NA
v_gene: TRBV19
CDR3aa: CASKSGQGTTGELFF
CDR3nt: TGTGCCAGTAAAAGTGGACAGGGGACCACCGGGGAGCTGTTTTTT

len: 15
j_gene: TRBJ2-1
d_gene: TRBD2
abundance: NA
v_gene: TRBV11-1
CDR3aa: CASRSKREGSDEQFF
CDR3nt: TGTGCCAGCAGGTCCAAGCGGGAGGGCAGCGATGAGCAGTTCTTC

len: 15
j_gene: TRBJ2-2
d_gene: TRBD1
abundance: NA
v_gene: TRBV5-6
CDR3aa: CASSPRGRYTGELFF
CDR3nt: TGTGCCAGCAGCCCCAGGGGGCGGTACACCGGGGAGCTGTTTTTT

len: 16
j_gene: TRBJ1-3
d_gene: NA
abundance: NA
v_gene: TRBV6-5
CDR3aa: CASSYGVGLPGNTIYF
CDR3nt: TGTGCCAGCAGTTACGGGGTGGGGCTCCCTGGAAACACCATATATTTT

len: 14
j_gene: TRBJ2-2
d_gene: NA
abundance: NA
v_gene: TRBV7-2
CDR3aa: CASSFSGSTGELFF
CDR3nt: TGTGCCAGCAGCTTTTCTGGGAGCACCGGGGAGCTGTTTTTT

len: 16
j_gene: TRBJ2-3
d_gene: TRBD2
abundance: NA
v_gene: TRBV5-1
CDR3aa: CASSSSGYRNTDTQYF
CDR3nt: TGCGCCAGCAGCTCTAGCGGGTACCGTAACACAGATACGCAGTATTTT

len: 15
j_gene: TRBJ2-7
d_gene: TRBD1
abundance: NA
v_gene: TRBV18
CDR3aa: CASSPGTGVPYEQYF
CDR3nt: TGTGCCAGCTCACCCGGGACAGGGGTTCCCTACGAGCAGTACTTC

len: 15
j_gene: TRBJ2-3
d_gene: NA
abundance: NA
v_gene: TRBV6-5
CDR3aa: CASSPLTLSTDTQYF
CDR3nt: TGTGCCAGCAGTCCTCTGACACTTAGCACAGATACGCAGTATTTT

len: 13
j_gene: TRBJ2-1
d_gene: NA
abundance: NA
v_gene: TRBV29-1
CDR3aa: CSGGRVSGNEQFF
CDR3nt: TGCAGCGGGGGGAGAGTTTCCGGCAATGAGCAGTTCTTC

len: 16
j_gene: TRBJ1-1
d_gene: NA
abundance: once
v_gene: TRBV7-8
CDR3aa: CASSSYRILMNTEAFF
CDR3nt: TGTGCCAGCAGCTCCTACAGGATCCTCATGAACACTGAAGCTTTCTTT

len: 12
j_gene: TRBJ1-1
d_gene: NA
abundance: NA
v_gene: TRBV6-1
CDR3aa: CASSELWTEAFF
CDR3nt: TGTGCCAGCAGTGAACTATGGACTGAAGCTTTCTTT

len: 17
j_gene: TRBJ1-5
d_gene: TRBD1
abundance: NA
v_gene: TRBV6-4
CDR3aa: CASSGRRGQVFYQPQHF
CDR3nt: TGTGCCAGCAGTGGTCGACGGGGACAGGTTTTCTATCAGCCCCAGCATTTT

len: 14
j_gene: TRBJ2-3
d_gene: TRBD2
abundance: NA
v_gene: TRBV5-1
CDR3aa: CASCSGGAQDTQYF
CDR3nt: TGCGCCAGCTGCTCCGGGGGGGCGCAGGATACGCAGTATTTT

len: 14
j_gene: TRBJ1-5
d_gene: NA
abundance: NA
v_gene: TRBV30
CDR3aa: CAWSGVNADQPQHF
CDR3nt: TGTGCCTGGAGCGGAGTCAACGCCGATCAGCCCCAGCATTTT

len: 13
j_gene: TRBJ2-7
d_gene: NA
abundance: NA
v_gene: TRBV7-8
CDR3aa: CASSWSVEYEQYF
CDR3nt: TGTGCCAGCAGCTGGTCGGTTGAATACGAGCAGTACTTC

len: 14
j_gene: TRBJ1-1
d_gene: TRBD1
abundance: NA
v_gene: TRBV6-5
CDR3aa: CASSYRGTGGEAFF
CDR3nt: TGTGCCAGCAGTTACCGGGGGACAGGGGGTGAAGCTTTCTTT

len: 15
j_gene: TRBJ1-2
d_gene: TRBD1
abundance: NA
v_gene: TRBV19
CDR3aa: CASSSGTGGDYGYTF
CDR3nt: TGTGCCAGTAGTTCGGGGACAGGGGGGGACTATGGCTACACCTTC

len: 17
j_gene: TRBJ2-3
d_gene: TRBD1
abundance: NA
v_gene: TRBV6-4
CDR3aa: CASSAEWTGGSTDTQYF
CDR3nt: TGTGCCAGCAGCGCCGAATGGACAGGGGGGAGCACAGATACGCAGTATTTT

len: 12
j_gene: TRBJ1-1
d_gene: NA
abundance: once
v_gene: TRBV24-1
CDR3aa: CATSDPGTEAFF
CDR3nt: TGTGCCACCAGTGACCCCGGGACAGAAGCTTTCTTT

len: 12
j_gene: TRBJ2-1
d_gene: NA
abundance: NA
v_gene: TRBV12-3/TRBV12-4
CDR3aa: CASRQEGLEQFF
CDR3nt: TGTGCCAGCAGACAGGAGGGCCTTGAGCAGTTCTTC

len: 15
j_gene: TRBJ2-7
d_gene: TRBD1
abundance: few
v_gene: TRBV3-1/TRBV3-2
CDR3aa: CASSRPGQNRYEQYF
CDR3nt: TGTGCCAGCAGCCGACCGGGACAGAACCGGTACGAGCAGTACTTC

len: 15
j_gene: TRBJ2-7
d_gene: NA
abundance: NA
v_gene: TRBV2
CDR3aa: CASSEVVGGTSEQYF
CDR3nt: TGTGCCAGCAGTGAAGTTGTAGGGGGTACTTCCGAGCAGTACTTC

len: 13
j_gene: TRBJ2-2
d_gene: NA
abundance: few
v_gene: TRBV4-2
CDR3aa: CASSLNIAGELFF
CDR3nt: TGTGCCAGCAGCTTAAATATAGCGGGGGAGCTGTTTTTT

len: 15
j_gene: TRBJ2-7
d_gene: NA
abundance: NA
v_gene: TRBV6-5
CDR3aa: CASSYSRGTSYEQYF
CDR3nt: TGTGCCAGCAGTTACTCTCGGGGGACTTCCTACGAGCAGTACTTC

len: 15
j_gene: TRBJ2-1
d_gene: TRBD2
abundance: NA
v_gene: TRBV5-1
CDR3aa: CASSPGQTSVHEQFF
CDR3nt: TGCGCCAGCAGCCCTGGGCAAACTAGCGTCCATGAGCAGTTCTTC

len: 14
j_gene: TRBJ2-2
d_gene: NA
abundance: NA
v_gene: TRBV5-8
CDR3aa: CASSLLPNTGELFF
CDR3nt: TGTGCCAGCAGCCTACTTCCTAACACCGGGGAGCTGTTTTTT

len: 14
j_gene: TRBJ2-3
d_gene: NA
abundance: NA
v_gene: TRBV6-5
CDR3aa: CASGGRASTDTQYF
CDR3nt: TGTGCCAGCGGGGGCAGGGCAAGCACAGATACGCAGTATTTT

len: 15
j_gene: TRBJ2-4
d_gene: NA
abundance: NA
v_gene: TRBV3-1/TRBV3-2
CDR3aa: CASRTPPVAKNIQYF
CDR3nt: TGTGCCAGCAGGACTCCTCCGGTAGCCAAAAACATTCAGTACTTC

len: 16
j_gene: TRBJ2-5
d_gene: TRBD2
abundance: NA
v_gene: TRBV7-8
CDR3aa: CASSLGLAGFSETQYF
CDR3nt: TGTGCCAGCAGCTTAGGACTAGCGGGATTCAGTGAGACCCAGTACTTC

len: 18
j_gene: TRBJ1-5
d_gene: NA
abundance: few
v_gene: TRBV14
CDR3aa: CASSQASRERRSNQPQHF
CDR3nt: TGTGCCAGCAGCCAAGCCTCCAGGGAAAGGCGTAGCAATCAGCCCCAGCATTTT

len: 15
j_gene: TRBJ2-5
d_gene: TRBD1
abundance: NA
v_gene: TRBV5-1
CDR3aa: CASSWDGTGWETQYF
CDR3nt: TGCGCCAGCAGCTGGGACGGGACAGGGTGGGAGACCCAGTACTTC

len: 14
j_gene: TRBJ1-2
d_gene: NA
abundance: NA
v_gene: TRBV27
CDR3aa: CASGDRLSRYGYTF
CDR3nt: TGTGCCAGCGGCGACAGGTTGTCACGCTATGGCTACACCTTC

len: 12
j_gene: TRBJ2-1
d_gene: NA
abundance: NA
v_gene: TRBV19
CDR3aa: CASSLDYTKQFF
CDR3nt: TGTGCCAGTAGCCTCGACTACACCAAGCAGTTCTTC

len: 15
j_gene: TRBJ2-5
d_gene: TRBD1
abundance: NA
v_gene: TRBV19
CDR3aa: CASGVTGANQETQYF
CDR3nt: TGTGCCAGTGGGGTTACAGGGGCGAACCAAGAGACCCAGTACTTC

len: 14
j_gene: TRBJ2-7
d_gene: TRBD2
abundance: NA
v_gene: TRBV5-4
CDR3aa: CRCSGGPNSYEQYF
CDR3nt: TGTCGTTGTAGCGGGGGACCCAACTCCTACGAGCAGTACTTC

len: 15
j_gene: TRBJ1-2
d_gene: TRBD1
abundance: few
v_gene: TRBV5-1
CDR3aa: CASRGSDREIDGYTF
CDR3nt: TGCGCCAGCAGGGGATCGGACAGGGAGATCGACGGCTACACCTTC

len: 15
j_gene: TRBJ2-7
d_gene: TRBD1
abundance: NA
v_gene: TRBV19
CDR3aa: CASSELAGGFDEQYF
CDR3nt: TGTGCCAGTAGTGAGTTGGCAGGGGGCTTCGACGAGCAGTACTTC

len: 16
j_gene: TRBJ2-3
d_gene: TRBD2
abundance: NA
v_gene: TRBV29-1
CDR3aa: CSVEDRTSSWLDTQYF
CDR3nt: TGCAGCGTTGAAGATCGGACTAGTAGTTGGTTAGATACGCAGTATTTT

len: 18
j_gene: TRBJ2-1
d_gene: NA
abundance: NA
v_gene: TRBV13
CDR3aa: CASRESRAGAISGNEQFF
CDR3nt: TGTGCCAGCAGAGAGAGCAGGGCAGGAGCAATCTCAGGGAATGAGCAGTTCTTC

len: 14
j_gene: TRBJ1-3
d_gene: TRBD1
abundance: NA
v_gene: TRBV6-6
CDR3aa: CASNDRGLGNTIYF
CDR3nt: TGTGCCAGCAACGACAGGGGGCTCGGAAACACCATATATTTT

len: 16
j_gene: TRBJ2-1
d_gene: TRBD2
abundance: few
v_gene: TRBV27
CDR3aa: CASSFLANGRMDEQFF
CDR3nt: TGTGCCAGCAGTTTTCTGGCGAACGGGAGGATGGATGAGCAGTTCTTC

len: 13
j_gene: TRBJ2-7
d_gene: NA
abundance: once
v_gene: TRBV14
CDR3aa: CASSQLRQTQQYF
CDR3nt: TGTGCCAGCAGCCAATTAAGACAGACGCAGCAGTACTTC

len: 14
j_gene: TRBJ2-7
d_gene: NA
abundance: NA
v_gene: TRBV28
CDR3aa: CASTAGSSSYEQYF
CDR3nt: TGTGCCAGCACCGCGGGGAGTAGCTCCTACGAGCAGTACTTC

len: 15
j_gene: TRBJ2-7
d_gene: TRBD2
abundance: NA
v_gene: TRBV7-8
CDR3aa: CASSLAKSGSYEQYF
CDR3nt: TGTGCCAGCAGCTTAGCGAAGAGCGGGAGCTACGAGCAGTACTTC

len: 17
j_gene: TRBJ1-4
d_gene: NA
abundance: once
v_gene: TRBV15
CDR3aa: CATSRERTDNPNEKLFF
CDR3nt: TGTGCCACCAGCAGAGAGCGAACAGACAATCCTAATGAAAAACTGTTTTTT

len: 14
j_gene: TRBJ2-3
d_gene: TRBD2
abundance: NA
v_gene: TRBV30
CDR3aa: CAWSVSGRATTQYF
CDR3nt: TGTGCCTGGAGTGTATCCGGGAGGGCCACTACGCAGTATTTT

len: 14
j_gene: TRBJ2-7
d_gene: NA
abundance: NA
v_gene: TRBV10-3
CDR3aa: CAITTEGLPYEQYF
CDR3nt: TGTGCCATCACCACAGAGGGACTTCCCTACGAGCAGTACTTC

len: 15
j_gene: TRBJ2-1
d_gene: TRBD2
abundance: NA
v_gene: TRBV5-1
CDR3aa: CASSILAGDYNEQFF
CDR3nt: TGCGCCAGCAGCATACTAGCGGGGGACTACAATGAGCAGTTCTTC

len: 14
j_gene: TRBJ2-2
d_gene: NA
abundance: NA
v_gene: TRBV7-9
CDR3aa: CASSFNSNTGELFF
CDR3nt: TGTGCCAGCAGCTTCAATTCGAACACCGGGGAGCTGTTTTTT

len: 13
j_gene: TRBJ1-4
d_gene: NA
abundance: NA
v_gene: TRBV19
CDR3aa: CASSPIPGGKLFF
CDR3nt: TGTGCCAGTAGTCCAATACCCGGGGGAAAACTGTTTTTT

len: 13
j_gene: TRBJ2-3
d_gene: NA
abundance: NA
v_gene: TRBV20-1
CDR3aa: CSASRLYTDTQYF
CDR3nt: TGCAGTGCTAGTCGACTTTACACAGATACGCAGTATTTT